These 24 T cell receptor beta chains share one sample of origin, sequenced in a study of shared clonotypes between healthy human individuals. TCRdb's table, derived via immunoSEQ multiplex PCR, lists solely in-frame clones and lacks some. The sample lists over a million clones, under 80% seen once, with approximately 1.5% in the top ten. The sample taken for sequencing was memory CD4+ T cells sorted from blood. Subset meaning: CD45RA-negative fraction. The receptors were sampled from a man aged 18 to 30 in good health.

On this clone itself: A far larger clone is off by one base, so a read error is likely. The chain is built from TRBV15 and TRBJ1-2; D remains unclear. The CDR3 totals 15 residues. The ends were cut back, 3 bases at V and 7 bases at J, with 18 bases in the middle. Germline CDR1 LNHNV, CDR2 YYDKDF (reference sequence). CDR3 region: CATSREGTTSLGYTF. In DNA form, the CDR3 reads TGTGCCACCAGCAGGGAAGGTACGACCTCGCTTGGCTACACCTTC.

The chain links TRBV7-9 to TRBJ1-1; D unclear. The CDR3 extends over 15 amino acids. The V gene's germline CDR1 is SEHNR and CDR2 FQNEAQ (reference sequence). V was shortened by 1 base and J by 1 base, with 10 bases between the two germline ends. DNA of the CDR3: TGTGCCAGCAGCTTAGTGGCGGGAGGGAACACTGAAGCTTTCTTT. It encodes CASSLVAGGNTEAFF. The full variable domain, in which reference TRBV7-9 and TRBJ1-1 provide the parts outside the CDR3, is DTGVSQNPRHKITKRGQNVTFRCDPISEHNRLYWYRQTLGQGPEFLTYFQNEAQLEKSRLLSDRFSAERPKGSFSTLEIQRTEQGDSAMYLCASSLVAGGNTEAFFGQGTRLTVV.

This clone showed up just once. This sequence joins TRBV25-1 and TRBJ1-4; tentatively, D is TRBD1 (6 bases). Deletions cut 2 bases from V and 7 bases from J, with 14 bases between. CDR1 is MGHDK and CDR2 is SYGVNS in the germline V gene. CDR3 length: 15 amino acids. The CDR3: CASSEAPAGAEKLFF. The CDR3 DNA reads TGTGCCAGCAGTGAAGCCCCCGCAGGGGCTGAAAAACTGTTTTTT.

This clone has just a few counts. A much larger clone differs by one base, so this may be a read error. Distinct nucleotide sequences in the sample also encode this CDR3. J is TRBJ1-1 and V is TRBV7-9; D not resolved. Looked up from germline, CDR1 is SEHNR and CDR2 is FQNEAQ (reference sequence). The CDR3 has 14 amino acids. Trimming removed 1 base at V and 0 bases at J, with 6 bases between. The CDR3 DNA reads as TGTGCCAGCAGCTTAGATCAGGTGAACACTGAAGCTTTCTTT. Amino acids: CASSLDQVNTEAFF.

The chain recombines TRBV30 with TRBJ2-1; no clear D. This CDR3 has 15 amino acids. Trimming stripped 0 bases from V and 0 bases from J, with 9 bases between. Germline V gives CDR1 GTSNPN, CDR2 SVGIG (reference sequence). Here the CDR3 reads CAWSVQASSYNEQFF. The CDR3 DNA follows: TGTGCCTGGAGTGTTCAGGCGAGCTCCTACAATGAGCAGTTCTTC. Supplemented by reference TRBV30 and TRBJ2-1, the full variable domain reads SQTIHQWPATLVQPVGSPLSLECTVEGTSNPNLYWYRQAAGRGLQLLFYSVGIGQISSEVPQNLSASRPQDRQFILSSKKLLLSDSGFYLCAWSVQASSYNEQFFGPGTRLTVL.

The rearrangement uses TRBV5-1 and TRBJ2-3; TRBD2 is a possible D gene (5 bases). The V and J ends lost 3 bases and 11 bases respectively, with 19 bases between them. CDR1 and CDR2 from the germline V gene are SGHRS and YFSETQ. The CDR3 length is 14 residues. The CDR3 DNA is TGCGCCAGCAGCTGGGTTCCTCCTTACGGGGAGCAGTATTTT. It translates to CASSWVPPYGEQYF.

This clone was found a few times. The sample holds other DNA sequences that translate to the same CDR3. The CDR3 sequence: CASSLVQGNEKLFF. The CDR3 nucleotides read TGTGCCAGCAGCTTAGTACAGGGGAATGAAAAACTGTTTTTT. V usage is TRBV7-9 and J usage is TRBJ1-4, with 7 positions matching TRBD1. Germline V CDR1 and CDR2: SEHNR, FQNEAQ (reference sequence). This CDR3 has 14 amino acids. The V gene end was trimmed by 1 base and the J gene end by 5 bases; junction bases not matched to a gene: 1.

The chain uses TRBV2 and TRBJ1-6; unclear D gene. Trimming left V 4 bases short and J 8 bases short, with 15 bases between. From germline, CDR1 is SNHLY and CDR2 FYNNEI. The length of the CDR3 is 15 residues. This CDR3 reads CASSGAALSYSPLHF. The DNA for the CDR3 is TGTGCCAGCAGTGGGGCGGCCCTGAGTTATTCACCCCTCCACTTT.

The V and J genes are TRBV19 and TRBJ1-5; D perhaps matches TRBD1 (6 bases). Germline V gives CDR1 LNHDA, CDR2 SQIVND (reference sequence). The CDR3 spans 11 residues. V lost 5 bases, J lost 11 bases, and 10 bases lay in between. CDR3 in amino acids: CASSVQGTQHF. For the CDR3, the DNA is TGTGCCAGTAGTGTACAGGGTACCCAGCATTTT.

This chain joins TRBV6-1 and TRBJ2-7; 7 bases map to TRBD1. After removal of 2 bases from V and 6 bases from J, the junction contained 7 bases not matched to a gene. The CDR3 runs to 14 residues. CDR1 is MNHNS, CDR2 SASEGT, per germline. CDR3 sequence (DNA): TGTGCCAGCAGTGAAAGAGGGGGCCTAGTCGAGCAGTACTTC. Translated, it gives CASSERGGLVEQYF.

The gene calls are TRBV23-1 and TRBJ2-1; either TRBD1 or TRBD2 may fit D (5 bases each). TRBV23-1 has ORF status, its function being uncertain. The CDR3 is 18 amino acids. The germline V and J ends were trimmed by 4 bases and 4 bases, with 23 bases remaining between them. The CDR3 here is CASSPKPPGRKKYNEQFF. The CDR3 bases are TGCGCCAGCAGTCCTAAACCCCCGGGACGTAAAAAGTACAATGAGCAGTTCTTC.

The CDR3 coding sequence is TGTGCCAGCTCGGCGCGACGCGGGGGAACCTACAATGAGCAGTTCTTC. Amino acids: CASSARRGGTYNEQFF. The chain is built from TRBV18 and TRBJ2-1; 7 positions agree with TRBD2. Germline values: CDR1 KGHSH, CDR2 LQKENI. This CDR3 spans 16 amino acids. V dropped 6 bases and J dropped 2; count of bases not matched to a gene: 10.

This sequence joins TRBV19 and TRBJ2-7; D unclear. V dropped 4 bases and J dropped 2 bases, with 9 bases sitting between them. Germline lookup yields CDR1 LNHDA and CDR2 SQIVND (reference sequence). This CDR3 spans 13 amino acids. CDR3 bases: TGTGCCAGTAGTACGACTGGCCCCTACGAGCAGTACTTC. Translated: CASSTTGPYEQYF.

The count of this clone is one. Different DNA sequences within this sample yield the same CDR3. The V gene is TRBV6-6, the J gene TRBJ2-2; no reliable D call. Germline V gene sequence: CDR1 MNHNY, CDR2 SVGAGI (reference sequence). The V gene lost 2 bases and the J gene lost 0 bases, with 4 bases spanning the gap. The CDR3 has 14 residues. The CDR3 spells CASSYSSNTGELFF. The CDR3 DNA follows: TGTGCCAGCAGTTACAGTTCGAACACCGGGGAGCTGTTTTTT.

This clone appeared a few times. This chain uses TRBV9 with TRBJ1-5, with no clear D. The germline gives CDR1 SGDLS, CDR2 YYNGEE. V was trimmed by 0 bases and J by 3 bases, leaving 10 bases between them. This CDR3 is 15 amino acids long. The CDR3 spells CASSVAGDPNQPQHF. CDR3 DNA sequence: TGTGCCAGCAGCGTAGCGGGCGACCCCAATCAGCCCCAGCATTTT. Full variable domain (missing parts from reference TRBV9 and TRBJ1-5): DSGVTQTPKHLITATGQRVTLRCSPRSGDLSVYWYQQSLDQGLQFLIQYYNGEERAKGNILERFSAQQFPDLHSELNLSSLELGDSALYFCASSVAGDPNQPQHFGDGTRLSIL.

The chain is built from TRBV6-4 and TRBJ1-5; D remains ambiguous. This CDR3 is 13 amino acids long. The V end lost 3 bases, the J end lost 5 bases, and 8 bases lay between the germline ends. CDR1 and CDR2 from the germline V gene are MRHNA and SNTAGT. CDR3 in amino acids: CASSEQEDQPQHF. In nucleotides, the CDR3 is TGTGCCAGCAGTGAGCAGGAGGATCAGCCCCAGCATTTT.

V usage is TRBV28 and J usage is TRBJ2-3, with D uncertain. The CDR3 sequence is 13 residues long. CDR1 is MDHEN and CDR2 is SYDVKM in the germline V gene. V lost 4 bases and J lost 2, with 7 bases in between. The CDR3: CASSWSNTDTQYF. The CDR3 nucleotides read TGTGCCAGCAGTTGGTCTAACACAGATACGCAGTATTTT.

The genes are TRBV10-3 and TRBJ2-7; maybe TRBD1 (5 bases). Per the germline V gene, CDR1 is ENHRY and CDR2 is SYGVKD. The CDR3 sequence is 14 residues long. V was clipped by 2 bases and J by 1 base, with 9 bases between them. The DNA of the CDR3 is TGTGCCATCAGTGAGGGGGCCTTGTCCTACGAGCAGTACTTC. Residues: CAISEGALSYEQYF.

The table lists this clone with a count of one. J is TRBJ2-7 and V is TRBV19, with 9 bases identical to TRBD2. The CDR3 is made up of 15 amino acids. V trimming: 5 bases; J trimming: 4 bases; junction bases outside the gene matches: 9. The V gene's germline CDR1 is LNHDA and CDR2 SQIVND (reference sequence). The CDR3: CASSYAAGGRYEQYF. The CDR3 coding sequence is TGTGCCAGTAGTTACGCAGCGGGAGGCCGGTACGAGCAGTACTTC.

The rearrangement joins TRBV4-1 to TRBJ1-4; D gene unclear. The length of the CDR3 is 15 residues. Trimming removed 2 bases at V and 4 bases at J, with 11 bases between. Germline assignment: CDR1 MGHRA and CDR2 YSYEKL. CDR3 nucleotide sequence: TGCGCCAGCAGCCAATTAACTGGGCTTAATGAAAAACTGTTTTTT. This codes for CASSQLTGLNEKLFF.

The chain uses TRBV5-1 and TRBJ2-5; TRBD2 matches 10 bases. Germline CDR1 reads SGHRS; CDR2 reads YFSETQ. The CDR3 is 14 residues long. The J segment lost 5 bases and the V segment lost 4 bases, leaving 5 bases of the junction unmatched. CDR3 residues: CASSIGTSVETQYF. The CDR3 DNA reads TGCGCCAGCAGCATAGGGACTAGCGTCGAGACCCAGTACTTC.

V and J are TRBV9 and TRBJ1-1; D not certain. Trimming left V 0 bases short and J 1 base short, with 13 bases between. Looked up from germline, CDR1 is SGDLS and CDR2 is YYNGEE. CDR3 length: 16 residues. The CDR3 nucleotides read TGTGCCAGCAGCGTAGAGCCCGGTAGGAAGAACACTGAAGCTTTCTTT. This encodes CASSVEPGRKNTEAFF.

With regard to this clone: The sample carries other DNA sequences with the same CDR3. J is TRBJ1-1 and V is TRBV10-1, with D unclear. This CDR3 has 12 residues. Germline loops: CDR1 WNHNN, CDR2 SYGVQD (reference sequence). With 4 bases removed from V and 0 bases from J, the gap between germline ends came to 3 bases. The CDR3 coding sequence is TGCGCCAGCAGTGGAGTGAACACTGAAGCTTTCTTT. Translated, it gives CASSGVNTEAFF.

The rearrangement joins TRBV1 to TRBJ2-6; the tabulated D call, TRBD1, remains unverified against the DNA. TRBV1 is described as a pseudogene. This CDR3 spans 20 amino acids. CDR3 in DNA: TGCACCAGCAGCCAAGGGATGGTCCGGGACAGGGGGAGTGGGGCCAACGTCCTGACTTTC. Translation: CTSSQGMVRDRGSGANVLTF.